This TCR beta chain was sequenced during a study of blood T cell repertoires in COVID-19. Whole-study context: Specimens from acute and convalescent COVID-19 originated in the United States, Italy and Spain. PBMCs, B-cell-depleted T cells, or T cells provided the cDNA or gDNA that made up the material.

The length of the CDR3 is 14 residues. Trimming removed 5 bases from V and 9 bases from J; junction bases left unmatched: 4. Looked up from germline, CDR1 is SGHVS and CDR2 is FQNEAQ. Libraries were prepared by immunoSEQ multiplex PCR; TCRdb keeps only in-frame clonotypes and omits some of them. Among over 90,000 clones, 74% were seen once, and the ten largest hold less than 5%. The table lists this clone with a count of one. Sequenced sample: peripheral blood. This sequence joins TRBV7-8 and TRBJ1-6; the match to TRBD1 covers 10 bases. The source of this sequence is an older man with COVID-19, enrolled during active disease. Here the CDR3 reads CASSLGQGVSPLHF. The CDR3 nucleotides are TGTGCCAGCAGCCTCGGACAGGGGGTTTCACCCCTCCACTTT.